This passage covers 2 T cell receptor beta chains from one sample sequenced in a study of T cell changes during pregnancy in multiple sclerosis (dated by TCRdb to between 2018 and 2021). Library preparation was by the immunoSEQ multiplex PCR assay. Not all clones reach the TCRdb copy of this immuneACCESS table, which keeps in-frame sequences only. Checked studies attribute under half of the gap to unresolved V genes and leave the rest unexplained. The sample contains around 100,000 clones, 90% to 95% of them found a single time. The ten top clones hold about 3% of the sample. The input for sequencing was peripheral blood, taken after pregnancy. These receptors all stem from a female donor with multiple sclerosis, enrolled in a pregnancy study.

The chain couples TRBV27 to TRBJ2-7; 14 bases are shared with TRBD2. CDR3 length: 15 amino acids. Germline V gene sequence: CDR1 MNHEY, CDR2 SMNVEV (reference sequence). V was pared by 5 bases and J by 2 bases, with 2 bases of the junction left unmatched. CDR3 sequence reads: CASSTTSGGAYEQYF. The CDR3 region has the DNA TGTGCCAGCAGTACGACTAGCGGGGGGGCCTACGAGCAGTACTTC.

The chain joins TRBV5-1 to TRBJ2-1; tentative D call: TRBD2 (6 bases). CDR3 length: 17 amino acids. Germline CDR1 reads SGHRS; CDR2 reads YFSETQ. V lost 1 base and J 7 bases, leaving 21 bases between the germline ends. The CDR3 bases are TGCGCCAGCAGCTTGTTTTTCGAGGGACCAGGAGGGAATGAGCAGTTCTTC. It encodes CASSLFFEGPGGNEQFF.